The T cell receptor (beta chain) described here comes from a study of blood T cell repertoires in COVID-19. Study as a whole: Samples came from the United States, Italy and Spain, spanning acute and convalescent COVID-19. T cells, B-cell-depleted T cells, or PBMCs supplied cDNA or gDNA.

In the original workflow: Reference gene primer amplification yielded estimated nucleated cell counts. Profiling relied on immunoSEQ multiplex PCR, and the TCRdb table lists in-frame clones only, not all of them. V and J calls plus clone size are reproduced from that table; the DNA served to infer D and trimming. Counted here are fewer than 150,000 clones, approximately 80% occurring once; the ten biggest clones make up 6% to 7.5%. Material: peripheral blood. The sequence was collected from a human donor in a cohort sampled during active COVID-19.

The CDR3 here is CASGSGQGFEAFF. CDR3 nucleotide sequence: TGCGCCAGCGGGTCGGGACAGGGATTTGAAGCTTTCTTT. This chain uses TRBV5-1 with TRBJ1-1; 9 positions agree with TRBD1. V lost 7 bases to trimming and J lost 7 bases; unmatched junction nucleotides: 8. Germline assignment: CDR1 SGHRS and CDR2 YFSETQ. CDR3 size: 13 residues.